A single sample is the source of the 17 T cell receptor beta chains below, sequenced in a study of CD8+ T cells in alopecia areata. RNA extraction was followed by reverse transcription into cDNA, which acted as the sequencing template. Libraries were prepared by immunoSEQ multiplex PCR; TCRdb keeps only in-frame clonotypes and omits some of them. The sample holds 170,000 or so clones; approximately 55% are singletons and the top ten take 10% to 11%. Treatment meaning: oral pan-JAK inhibitor, 5-10 mg twice daily. Sequenced here: CD8+ T cells sorted from blood, sampled at week 24, from a patient treated with tofacitinib. These receptors were collected from a human donor with alopecia areata.

This clone has just one count. For the CDR3, the DNA is TGTGCCAGCAGTTTAGTTGGAGGGACTGAAGCTTTCTTT. This gives the protein CASSLVGGTEAFF. The J gene is TRBJ1-1, the V gene TRBV27; D is ambiguous. V was cut by 2 bases and J by 5 bases, with 9 bases left in between. Germline-derived CDR1 and CDR2 are MNHEY and SMNVEV (reference sequence). This CDR3 comprises 13 residues.

V gene TRBV9 combines with J gene TRBJ1-6; D perhaps matches TRBD1 (5 bases). The CDR3 runs to 15 residues. Germline V gives CDR1 SGDLS, CDR2 YYNGEE. Trimming cost V 4 bases and J 7 bases, with 15 bases left between them. The chain's CDR3 is CASSPSGGGNSPLHF. The CDR3 bases are TGTGCCAGCAGCCCTTCCGGGGGAGGGAATTCACCCCTCCACTTT.

The chain has TRBV11-2 and TRBJ2-5; D call uncertain. Deletions cut 1 base from V and 4 bases from J, with 13 bases between. Per germline, CDR1 SGHAT and CDR2 FQNNGV. The CDR3 is 15 amino acids. The CDR3: CASSLVGVPTETQYF. CDR3 sequence (DNA): TGTGCCAGCAGCTTAGTCGGTGTCCCAACAGAGACCCAGTACTTC.

This clone was counted once. This chain joins TRBV7-6 and TRBJ2-1, with TRBD2 matching over 11 bases. Germline trimming cut 10 bases from V and 5 bases from J; bases unmatched to any gene: 7. Germline V gives CDR1 SGHVS, CDR2 FNYEAQ. The CDR3 sequence is 14 residues long. As DNA, the CDR3 is TGTGCCACCGCCGGGACTAGCGGACACAATGAGCAGTTCTTC. This encodes CATAGTSGHNEQFF. Together with reference TRBV7-6 and TRBJ2-1, the CDR3 gives the full variable domain: GAGVSQSPRYKVTKRGQDVALRCDPISGHVSLYWYRQALGQGPEFLTYFNYEAQQDKSGLPNDRFSAERPEGSISTLTIQRTEQRDSAMYRCATAGTSGHNEQFFGPGTRLTVL.

Only a few counts were recorded for this clone. V and J are TRBV30 and TRBJ1-1; no firm D call. Deletions cut 4 bases from V and 5 bases from J, with 14 bases between. Looked up from germline, CDR1 is GTSNPN and CDR2 is SVGIG (reference sequence). This CDR3 has 13 residues. DNA of the CDR3: TGTGCCTGGATGGCGCTTGCTGGTACTGAAGCTTTCTTT. Translating gives CAWMALAGTEAFF.

V usage is TRBV6-6 and J usage is TRBJ2-1, with TRBD2 matching 8 bases. The CDR3 is made up of 16 amino acids. J was trimmed by 5 bases and V by 0 bases; bases with no gene match: 6. Germline assignment: CDR1 MNHNY and CDR2 SVGAGI (reference sequence). CDR3 amino acids: CASSYSSGGPHNEQFF. The CDR3 DNA is TGTGCCAGCAGTTACTCTTCGGGGGGGCCGCACAATGAGCAGTTCTTC.

The chain recombines TRBV30 with TRBJ2-1, with D unresolved. The CDR3 has 8 amino acids. V shed 7 bases and J shed 13 bases, with 8 bases lying between them. CDR1 and CDR2 from the germline V gene are GTSNPN and SVGIG (reference sequence). CDR3 amino acids: CALQDQFF. For the CDR3, the DNA is TGTGCCTTACAAGACCAGTTCTTC.

This clone was seen a few times. The V gene is TRBV2, the J gene TRBJ2-7; possibly TRBD1 for D (5 bases). The CDR3 sequence is 13 residues long. V was clipped by 4 bases and J by 3 bases, with 10 bases between them. Germline CDR1 reads SNHLY; CDR2 reads FYNNEI. As DNA, the CDR3 is TGTGCCAGCAGTGGCGGACACGTCTACGAGCAGTACTTC. This translates into CASSGGHVYEQYF.

This clone has just a few counts. The J gene is TRBJ2-3, the V gene TRBV27; the D gene is possibly TRBD2 (5 bases). Looked up from germline, CDR1 is MNHEY and CDR2 is SMNVEV (reference sequence). The V end was cut by 5 bases, the J end by 3 bases, with 9 bases between. CDR3 length: 13 residues. The CDR3 here is CASSPGGTDTQYF. In DNA, the CDR3 is TGTGCCAGCAGTCCTGGAGGAACAGATACGCAGTATTTT.

A remark on this clone: One end of the junction fails to match germline, which may point to a read error. The rearrangement uses TRBV10-2 and TRBJ1-5, with 8 bases fitting TRBD1. The CDR3 loop spans 13 amino acids. Germline V gene sequence: CDR1 WSHSY, CDR2 SAAADI. The CDR3, as DNA: TGCGCCAGCAGTGCAGGGGGCAAACAGCCCCAGCATTTT. Amino acids: CASSAGGKQPQHF.

The CDR3 is CASSAEGGGGGQPQHF. In DNA, the CDR3 is TGTGCCAGCAGTGCGGAGGGAGGAGGGGGCGGTCAGCCCCAGCATTTT. The chain recombines TRBV2 with TRBJ1-5; 7 bases map to TRBD1. V lost 4 bases to trimming and J lost 6 bases; unmatched junction nucleotides: 12. CDR3 length: 16 residues. Germline assignment: CDR1 SNHLY and CDR2 FYNNEI.

The J gene is TRBJ2-7, the V gene TRBV5-4; the D gene is possibly TRBD1 (5 bases). Trimming took 4 bases from V and 1 from J, leaving 18 bases between them. The CDR3 extends over 16 amino acids. CDR1 SGHNT and CDR2 YYREEE come from the germline V gene (reference sequence). CDR3 sequence (DNA): TGTGCCAGCAGCCACGGTCGGGCAGACAGATCCTACGAGCAGTACTTC. Its translation: CASSHGRADRSYEQYF.

This chain uses TRBV6-1 with TRBJ2-6; D unresolved. The CDR3 totals 14 residues. Germline CDR1 and CDR2: MNHNS and SASEGT. Trimming left V 2 bases short and J 1 base short, with 3 bases between. In DNA, the CDR3 is TGTGCCAGCAGTGAATTATCTGGGGCCAACGTCCTGACTTTC. Its translation: CASSELSGANVLTF.

This clone was seen a handful of times. The J gene is TRBJ2-5, the V gene TRBV7-9; the match to TRBD1 covers 10 bases. The junction had 11 bases not matched to a gene; V was cut back by 2 bases and J by 2 bases. The CDR3 contains 18 residues. CDR1 and CDR2 (germline): SEHNR, FQNEAQ (reference sequence). CDR3 DNA sequence: TGTGCCAGCAGCTTACCCCCGACAGGGGGCGAGCGTCAAGAGACCCAGTACTTC. Amino acid sequence: CASSLPPTGGERQETQYF. The whole variable domain, remainder taken from reference TRBV7-9 and TRBJ2-5, is DTGVSQNPRHKITKRGQNVTFRCDPISEHNRLYWYRQTLGQGPEFLTYFQNEAQLEKSRLLSDRFSAERPKGSFSTLEIQRTEQGDSAMYLCASSLPPTGGERQETQYFGPGTRLLVL.

V is TRBV14 and J is TRBJ1-2; no reliable D call. The V and J ends lost 0 bases and 6 bases respectively, with 17 bases between them. CDR1 SGHDN and CDR2 FVKESK come from the germline V gene. This CDR3 has 16 residues. CDR3 bases: TGTGCCAGCAGCCAAGAACGGGCAGGCAGAAAAAATGGCTACACCTTC. This gives the protein CASSQERAGRKNGYTF.

The gene calls are TRBV2 and TRBJ1-2, with no clear D. Germline values: CDR1 SNHLY, CDR2 FYNNEI. V lost 3 bases, J lost 8 bases, and 16 bases lay in between. CDR3 length equals 14 residues. The CDR3 DNA follows: TGTGCCAGCAGTGATGACATTAATAAAGGAGGCTACACCTTC. It codes for CASSDDINKGGYTF.

Only a few counts were recorded for this clone. The rearrangement joins TRBV4-3 to TRBJ1-1; D call uncertain. This CDR3 comprises 14 residues. V gave up 4 bases and J gave up 4 bases, with 13 bases separating them. Germline values: CDR1 LGHNA, CDR2 YSLEER. CDR3 loop: CASSRTLVGTEAFF. CDR3 DNA sequence: TGCGCCAGCAGCCGGACCCTGGTGGGCACTGAAGCTTTCTTT.